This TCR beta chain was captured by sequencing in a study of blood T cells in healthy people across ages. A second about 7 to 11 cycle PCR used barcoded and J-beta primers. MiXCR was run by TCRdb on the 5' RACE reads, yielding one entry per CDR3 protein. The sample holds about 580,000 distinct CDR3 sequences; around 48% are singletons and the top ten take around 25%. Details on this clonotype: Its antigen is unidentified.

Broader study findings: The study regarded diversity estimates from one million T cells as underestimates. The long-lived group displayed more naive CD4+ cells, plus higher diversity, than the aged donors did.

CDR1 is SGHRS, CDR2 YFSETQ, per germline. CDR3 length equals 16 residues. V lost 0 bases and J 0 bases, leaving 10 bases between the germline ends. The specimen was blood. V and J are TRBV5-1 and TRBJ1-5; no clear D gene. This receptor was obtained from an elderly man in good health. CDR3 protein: CASSLGGLGSNQPQHF. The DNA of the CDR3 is TGCGCCAGCAGCTTGGGAGGGCTGGGTAGCAATCAGCCCCAGCATTTT.